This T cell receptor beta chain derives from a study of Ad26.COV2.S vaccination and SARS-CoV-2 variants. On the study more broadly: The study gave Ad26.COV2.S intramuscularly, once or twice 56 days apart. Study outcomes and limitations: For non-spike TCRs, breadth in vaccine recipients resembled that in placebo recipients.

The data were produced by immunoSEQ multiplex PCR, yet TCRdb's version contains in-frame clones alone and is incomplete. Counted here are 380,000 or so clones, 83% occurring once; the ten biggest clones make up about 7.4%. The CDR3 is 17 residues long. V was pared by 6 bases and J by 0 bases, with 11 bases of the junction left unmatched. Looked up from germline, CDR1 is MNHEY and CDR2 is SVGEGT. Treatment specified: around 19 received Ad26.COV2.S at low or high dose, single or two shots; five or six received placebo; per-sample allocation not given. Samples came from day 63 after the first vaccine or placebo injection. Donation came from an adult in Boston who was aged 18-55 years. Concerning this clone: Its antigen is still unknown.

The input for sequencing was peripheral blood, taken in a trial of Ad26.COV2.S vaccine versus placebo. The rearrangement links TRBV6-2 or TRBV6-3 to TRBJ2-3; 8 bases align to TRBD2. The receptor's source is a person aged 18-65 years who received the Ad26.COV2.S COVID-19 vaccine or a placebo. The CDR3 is CASRPPPTSGSTDTQYF. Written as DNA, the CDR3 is TGTGCCAGCAGGCCTCCCCCTACTAGCGGTAGCACAGATACGCAGTATTTT.